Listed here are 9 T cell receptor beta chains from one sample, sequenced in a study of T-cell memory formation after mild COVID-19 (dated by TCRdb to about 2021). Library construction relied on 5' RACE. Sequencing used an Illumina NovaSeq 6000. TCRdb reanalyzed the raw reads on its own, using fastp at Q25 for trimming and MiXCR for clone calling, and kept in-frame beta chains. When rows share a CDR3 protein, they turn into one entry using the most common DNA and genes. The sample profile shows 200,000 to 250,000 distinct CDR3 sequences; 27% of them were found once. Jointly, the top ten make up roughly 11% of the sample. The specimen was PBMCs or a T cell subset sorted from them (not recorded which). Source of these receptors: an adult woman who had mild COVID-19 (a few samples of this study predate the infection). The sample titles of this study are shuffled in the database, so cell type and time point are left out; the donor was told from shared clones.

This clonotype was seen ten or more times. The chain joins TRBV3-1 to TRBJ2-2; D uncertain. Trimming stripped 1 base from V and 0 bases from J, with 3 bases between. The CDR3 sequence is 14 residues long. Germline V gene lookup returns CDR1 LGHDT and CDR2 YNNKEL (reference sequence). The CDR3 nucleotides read TGTGCCAGCAGCCAAGGCCCGAACACCGGGGAGCTGTTTTTT. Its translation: CASSQGPNTGELFF.

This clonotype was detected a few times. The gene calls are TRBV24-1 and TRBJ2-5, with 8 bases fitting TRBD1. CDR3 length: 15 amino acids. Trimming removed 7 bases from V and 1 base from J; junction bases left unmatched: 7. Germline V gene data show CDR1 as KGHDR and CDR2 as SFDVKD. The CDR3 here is CATSLTDRAQETQYF. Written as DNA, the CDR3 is TGTGCCACCAGCTTGACGGACAGGGCCCAAGAGACCCAGTACTTC.

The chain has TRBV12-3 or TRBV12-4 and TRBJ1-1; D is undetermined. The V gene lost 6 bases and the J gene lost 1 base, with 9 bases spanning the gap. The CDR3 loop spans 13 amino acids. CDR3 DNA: TGTGCCAGCAGGACCCGAGGGAACACTGAAGCTTTCTTT. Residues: CASRTRGNTEAFF.

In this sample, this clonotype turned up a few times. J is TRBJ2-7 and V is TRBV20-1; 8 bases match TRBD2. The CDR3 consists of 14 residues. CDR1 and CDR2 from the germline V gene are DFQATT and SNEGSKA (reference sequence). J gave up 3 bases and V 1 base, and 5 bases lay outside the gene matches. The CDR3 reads CSARATGGLYEQYF. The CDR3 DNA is TGCAGTGCTAGAGCCACGGGAGGGCTCTACGAGCAGTACTTC.

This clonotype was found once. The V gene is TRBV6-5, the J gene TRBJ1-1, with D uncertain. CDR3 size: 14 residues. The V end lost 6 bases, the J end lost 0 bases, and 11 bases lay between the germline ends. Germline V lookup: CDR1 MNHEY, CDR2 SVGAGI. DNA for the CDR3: TGTGCCAGCAGCCACGTGCGGTTGAACACTGAAGCTTTCTTT. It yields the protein CASSHVRLNTEAFF.

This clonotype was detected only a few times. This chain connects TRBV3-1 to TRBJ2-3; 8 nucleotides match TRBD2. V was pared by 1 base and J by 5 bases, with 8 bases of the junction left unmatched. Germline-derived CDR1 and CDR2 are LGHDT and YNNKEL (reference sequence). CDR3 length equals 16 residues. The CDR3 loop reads CASSQAVTSEKDTQYF. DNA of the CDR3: TGTGCCAGCAGCCAAGCGGTGACTAGCGAGAAAGATACGCAGTATTTT.

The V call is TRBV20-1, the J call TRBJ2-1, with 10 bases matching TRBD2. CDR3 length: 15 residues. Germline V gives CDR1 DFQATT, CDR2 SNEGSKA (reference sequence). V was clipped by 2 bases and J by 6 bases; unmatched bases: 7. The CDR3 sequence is CSARSLAGPGNEQFF. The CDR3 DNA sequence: TGCAGTGCTAGATCACTAGCGGGACCTGGCAATGAGCAGTTCTTC.

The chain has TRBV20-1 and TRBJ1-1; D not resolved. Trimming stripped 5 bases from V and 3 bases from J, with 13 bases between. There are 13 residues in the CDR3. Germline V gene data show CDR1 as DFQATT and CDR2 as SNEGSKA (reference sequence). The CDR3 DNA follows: TGCAGTGCTCCACGGGATCTGGACACTGAAGCTTTCTTT. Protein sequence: CSAPRDLDTEAFF.

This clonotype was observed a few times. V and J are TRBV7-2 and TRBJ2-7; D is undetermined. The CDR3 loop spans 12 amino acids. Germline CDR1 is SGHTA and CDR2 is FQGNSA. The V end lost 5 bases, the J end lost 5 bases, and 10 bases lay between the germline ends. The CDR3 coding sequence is TGTGCCAGCAGCGGTCCCCGAAACGAGCAGTACTTC. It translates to CASSGPRNEQYF.